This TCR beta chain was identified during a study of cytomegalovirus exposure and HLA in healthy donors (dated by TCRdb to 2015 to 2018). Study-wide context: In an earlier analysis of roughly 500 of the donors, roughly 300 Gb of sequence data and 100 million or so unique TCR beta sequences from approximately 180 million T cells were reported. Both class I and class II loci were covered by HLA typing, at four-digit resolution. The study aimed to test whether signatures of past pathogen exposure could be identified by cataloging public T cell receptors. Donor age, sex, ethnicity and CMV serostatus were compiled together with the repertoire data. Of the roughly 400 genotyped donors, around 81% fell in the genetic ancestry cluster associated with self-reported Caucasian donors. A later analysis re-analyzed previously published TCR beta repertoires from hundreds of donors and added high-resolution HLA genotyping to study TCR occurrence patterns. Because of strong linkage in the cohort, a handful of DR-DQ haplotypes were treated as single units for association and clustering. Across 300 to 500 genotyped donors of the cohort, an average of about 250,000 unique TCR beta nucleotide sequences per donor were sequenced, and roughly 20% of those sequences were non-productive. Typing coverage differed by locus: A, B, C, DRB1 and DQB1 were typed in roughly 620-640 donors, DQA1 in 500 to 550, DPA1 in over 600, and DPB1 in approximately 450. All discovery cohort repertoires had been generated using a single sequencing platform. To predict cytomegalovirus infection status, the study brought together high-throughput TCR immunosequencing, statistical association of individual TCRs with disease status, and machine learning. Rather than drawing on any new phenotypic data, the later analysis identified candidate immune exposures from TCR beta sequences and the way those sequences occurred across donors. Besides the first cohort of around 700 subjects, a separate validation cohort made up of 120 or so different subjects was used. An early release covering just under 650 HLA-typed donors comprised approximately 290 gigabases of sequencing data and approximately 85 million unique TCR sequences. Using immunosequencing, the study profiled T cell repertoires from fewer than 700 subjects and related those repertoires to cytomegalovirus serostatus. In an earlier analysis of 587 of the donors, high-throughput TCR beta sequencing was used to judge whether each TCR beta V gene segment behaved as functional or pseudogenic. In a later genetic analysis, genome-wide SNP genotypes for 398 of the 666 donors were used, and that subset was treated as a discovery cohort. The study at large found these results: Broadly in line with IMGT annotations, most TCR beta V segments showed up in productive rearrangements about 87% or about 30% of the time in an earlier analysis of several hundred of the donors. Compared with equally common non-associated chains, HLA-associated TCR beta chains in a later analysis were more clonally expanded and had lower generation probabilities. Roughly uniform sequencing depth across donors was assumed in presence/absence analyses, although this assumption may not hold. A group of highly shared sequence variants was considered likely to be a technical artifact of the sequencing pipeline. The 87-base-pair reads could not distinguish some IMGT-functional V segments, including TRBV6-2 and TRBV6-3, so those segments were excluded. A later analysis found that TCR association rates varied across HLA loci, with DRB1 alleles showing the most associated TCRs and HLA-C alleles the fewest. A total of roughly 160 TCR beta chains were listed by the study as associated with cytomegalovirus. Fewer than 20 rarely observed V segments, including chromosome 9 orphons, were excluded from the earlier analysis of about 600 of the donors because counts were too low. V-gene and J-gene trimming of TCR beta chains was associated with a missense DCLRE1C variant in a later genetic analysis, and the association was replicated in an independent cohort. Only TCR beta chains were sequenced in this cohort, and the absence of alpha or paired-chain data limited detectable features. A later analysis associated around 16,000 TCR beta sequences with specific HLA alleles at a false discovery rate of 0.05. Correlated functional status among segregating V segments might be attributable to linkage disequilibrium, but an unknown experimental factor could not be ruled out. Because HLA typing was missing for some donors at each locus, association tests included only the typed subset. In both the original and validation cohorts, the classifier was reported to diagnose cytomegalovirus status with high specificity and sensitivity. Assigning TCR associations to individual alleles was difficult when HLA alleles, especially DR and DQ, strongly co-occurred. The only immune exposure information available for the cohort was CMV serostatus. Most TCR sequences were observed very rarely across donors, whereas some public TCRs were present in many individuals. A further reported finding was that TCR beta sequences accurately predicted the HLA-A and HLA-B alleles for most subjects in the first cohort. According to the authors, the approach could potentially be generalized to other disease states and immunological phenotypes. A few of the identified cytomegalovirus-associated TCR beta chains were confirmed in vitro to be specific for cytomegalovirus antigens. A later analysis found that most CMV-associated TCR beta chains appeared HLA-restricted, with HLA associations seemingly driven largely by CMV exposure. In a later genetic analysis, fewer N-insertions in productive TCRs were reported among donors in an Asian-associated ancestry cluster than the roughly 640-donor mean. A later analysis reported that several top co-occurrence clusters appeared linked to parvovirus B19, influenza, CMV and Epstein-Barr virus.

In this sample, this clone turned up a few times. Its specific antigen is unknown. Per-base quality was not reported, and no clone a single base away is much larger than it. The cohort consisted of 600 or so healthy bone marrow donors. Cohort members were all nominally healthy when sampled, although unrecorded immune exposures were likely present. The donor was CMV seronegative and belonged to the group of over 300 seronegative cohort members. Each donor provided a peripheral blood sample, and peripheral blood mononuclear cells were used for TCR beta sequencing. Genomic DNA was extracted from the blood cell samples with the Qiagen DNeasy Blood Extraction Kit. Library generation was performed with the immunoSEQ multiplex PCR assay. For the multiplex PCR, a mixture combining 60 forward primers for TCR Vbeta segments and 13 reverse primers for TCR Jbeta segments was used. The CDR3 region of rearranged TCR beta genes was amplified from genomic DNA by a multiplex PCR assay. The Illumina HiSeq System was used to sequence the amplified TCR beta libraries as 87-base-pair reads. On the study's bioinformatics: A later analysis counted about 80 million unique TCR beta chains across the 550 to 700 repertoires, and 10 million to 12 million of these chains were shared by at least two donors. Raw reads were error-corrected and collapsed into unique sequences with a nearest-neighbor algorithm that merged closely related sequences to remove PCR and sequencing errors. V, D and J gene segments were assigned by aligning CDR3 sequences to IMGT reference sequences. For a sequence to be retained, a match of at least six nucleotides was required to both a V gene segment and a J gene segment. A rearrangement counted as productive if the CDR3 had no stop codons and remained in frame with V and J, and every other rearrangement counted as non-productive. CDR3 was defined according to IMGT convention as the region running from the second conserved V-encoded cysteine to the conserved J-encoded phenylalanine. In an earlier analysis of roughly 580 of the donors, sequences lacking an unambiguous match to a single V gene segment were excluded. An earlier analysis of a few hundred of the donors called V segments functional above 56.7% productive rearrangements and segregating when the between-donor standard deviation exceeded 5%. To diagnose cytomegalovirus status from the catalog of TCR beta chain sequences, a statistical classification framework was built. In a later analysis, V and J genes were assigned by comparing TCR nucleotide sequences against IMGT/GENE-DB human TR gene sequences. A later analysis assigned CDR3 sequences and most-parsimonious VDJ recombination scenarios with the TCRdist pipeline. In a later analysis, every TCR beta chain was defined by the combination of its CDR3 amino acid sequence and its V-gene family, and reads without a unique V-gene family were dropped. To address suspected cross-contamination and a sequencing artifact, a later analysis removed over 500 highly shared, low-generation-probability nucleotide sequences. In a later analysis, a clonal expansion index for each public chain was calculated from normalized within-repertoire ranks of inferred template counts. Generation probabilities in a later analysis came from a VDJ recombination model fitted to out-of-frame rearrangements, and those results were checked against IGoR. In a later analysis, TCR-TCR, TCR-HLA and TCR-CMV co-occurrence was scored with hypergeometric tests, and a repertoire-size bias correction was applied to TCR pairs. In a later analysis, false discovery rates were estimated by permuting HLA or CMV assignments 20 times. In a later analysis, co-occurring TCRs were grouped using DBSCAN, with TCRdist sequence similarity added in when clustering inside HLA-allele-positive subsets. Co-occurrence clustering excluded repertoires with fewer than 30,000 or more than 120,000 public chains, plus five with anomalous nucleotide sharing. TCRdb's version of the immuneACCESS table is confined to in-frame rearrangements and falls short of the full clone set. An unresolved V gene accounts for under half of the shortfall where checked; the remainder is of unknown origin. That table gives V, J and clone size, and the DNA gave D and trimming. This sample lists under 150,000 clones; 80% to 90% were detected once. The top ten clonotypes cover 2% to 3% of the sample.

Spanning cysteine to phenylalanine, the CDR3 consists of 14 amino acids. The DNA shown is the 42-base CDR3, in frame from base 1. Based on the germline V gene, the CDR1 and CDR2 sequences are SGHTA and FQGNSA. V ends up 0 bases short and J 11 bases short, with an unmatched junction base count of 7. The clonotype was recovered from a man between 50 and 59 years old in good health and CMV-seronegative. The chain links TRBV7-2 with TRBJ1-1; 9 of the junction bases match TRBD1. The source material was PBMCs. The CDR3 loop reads CASSLAGTGFLAFF. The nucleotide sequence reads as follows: TGTGCCAGCAGCTTAGCAGGGACAGGGTTTTTGGCTTTCTTT.